The 22 T cell receptor beta chains presented below share a single source sample, sequenced in a study of blood T cell repertoires in COVID-19. TCRdb's table, derived via immunoSEQ multiplex PCR, lists solely in-frame clones and lacks some. The sample shows some 400,000 clones, approximately 89% of them seen only once. Specimen: peripheral blood. All receptors come from a woman aged 60-70 years with COVID-19, enrolled during active disease.

V is TRBV12-3 or TRBV12-4 and J is TRBJ2-7, with D perhaps matching TRBD1 (5 bases). CDR3 length: 13 amino acids. Trimming stripped 3 bases from V and 5 bases from J, with 11 bases between. The CDR3: CASSFLGQDEQYF. The CDR3, as DNA: TGTGCCAGCAGTTTTCTGGGGCAGGACGAGCAGTACTTC.

This chain links TRBV6-5 with TRBJ1-2; unclear D gene. The length of the CDR3 is 14 residues. Trimming took off 10 bases at V and 2 bases at J, with 17 bases between the two ends. Germline CDR1 and CDR2: MNHEY and SVGAGI. CDR3 nucleotide sequence: TGTGCCACCGCGGGAGGTATCGGAAACTATGGCTACACCTTC. Protein sequence: CATAGGIGNYGYTF.

This sequence joins TRBV5-1 and TRBJ1-1; D is unclear. Germline V gives CDR1 SGHRS, CDR2 YFSETQ. CDR3 size: 14 residues. V dropped 0 bases and J dropped 7 bases, with 13 bases sitting between them. The CDR3 here is CASSLDSGLGEAFF. DNA of the CDR3: TGCGCCAGCAGCTTGGATTCGGGTCTGGGTGAAGCTTTCTTT.

This chain links TRBV12-5 with TRBJ2-3, with 11 bases fitting TRBD1. Germline CDR1 and CDR2: LGHNT and FRNRAP. V trimming: 4 bases; J trimming: 6 bases; junction bases outside the gene matches: 6. The CDR3 runs 15 residues. Written as DNA, the CDR3 is TGTGCTAGTGGTTACCGAGGGACAGGGGGGGATACGCAGTATTTT. This translates into CASGYRGTGGDTQYF.

The sample holds a few counts of this clone. The V call is TRBV3-1 (or the pseudogene TRBV3-2), the J call TRBJ1-1; 8 bases fit TRBD1. The CDR3 contains 18 residues. Germline-derived CDR1 and CDR2 are LGHDT and YNNKEL (reference sequence). The ends lost 0 bases at V and 1 base at J; junction bases unmatched: 10. The CDR3 nucleotides read TGTGCCAGCAGCCAAGATGGGGGATACAGGGGGTGGAACACTGAAGCTTTCTTT. Translating it yields CASSQDGGYRGWNTEAFF.

The chain employs TRBV2 and TRBJ2-7; 9 positions agree with TRBD2. The J segment lost 1 base and the V segment lost 7 bases, leaving 5 bases of the junction unmatched. The CDR3 runs to 14 residues. Germline CDR1 reads SNHLY; CDR2 reads FYNNEI. Here the CDR3 DNA reads TGTGCCAGCAAGTTTAGCGGGGGTTCCTACGAGCAGTACTTC. This translates into CASKFSGGSYEQYF.

Regarding this clone: Additional DNA sequences in this sample encode the identical CDR3. The gene calls are TRBV19 and TRBJ2-7; D perhaps matches TRBD2 (5 bases). This CDR3 is 15 amino acids long. Germline V gene lookup returns CDR1 LNHDA and CDR2 SQIVND (reference sequence). V shed 1 base and J shed 0 bases, with 10 bases lying between them. The CDR3 protein is CASSIGRGSSYEQYF. CDR3 bases: TGTGCCAGTAGTATAGGCAGAGGGAGCTCCTACGAGCAGTACTTC.

The chain carries TRBV28 and TRBJ2-7; TRBD2 is a possible D gene (8 bases). Trimming left V 4 bases short and J 4 bases short, with 17 bases between. CDR3 size: 15 residues. In germline, CDR1 is MDHEN, CDR2 SYDVKM. The CDR3 region is CASSSPGGGIYEQYF. DNA for the CDR3: TGTGCCAGCAGTTCCCCGGGAGGGGGCATTTACGAGCAGTACTTC. The complete variable domain, with remaining parts taken from reference TRBV28 and TRBJ2-7, reads DVKVTQSSRYLVKRTGEKVFLECVQDMDHENMFWYRQDPGLGLRLIYFSYDVKMKEKGDIPEGYSVSREKKERFSLILESASTNQTSMYLCASSSPGGGIYEQYFGPGTRLTVT.

The chain employs TRBV7-9 and TRBJ1-1, with a possible D match to TRBD1 (6 bases). This CDR3 is 14 amino acids long. Germline-derived CDR1 and CDR2 are SEHNR and FQNEAQ (reference sequence). Trimming stripped 1 base from V and 6 bases from J, with 12 bases between. CDR3 region: CASSLGTGFAEAFF. In DNA, the CDR3 is TGTGCCAGCAGCTTAGGCACAGGGTTTGCTGAAGCTTTCTTT.

This clone has a handful of counts. V is TRBV5-1 and J is TRBJ1-5; no clear D. Germline loops: CDR1 SGHRS, CDR2 YFSETQ. With 1 base removed from V and 7 bases from J, the gap between germline ends came to 9 bases. The CDR3 loop spans 13 amino acids. CDR3 DNA: TGCGCCAGCAGCTTGAGTCGTGGCCAGCCCCAGCATTTT. It yields the protein CASSLSRGQPQHF.

V and J are TRBV28 and TRBJ2-7, with TRBD1 as a possible D gene (6 bases). CDR1 is MDHEN and CDR2 is SYDVKM in the germline V gene. The CDR3 has 15 residues. V was cut by 6 bases and J by 5 bases, with 20 bases left in between. This chain's CDR3 is CASRPGTHGVHEQYF. The CDR3 nucleotides are TGTGCCAGCAGACCCGGGACACACGGCGTCCACGAGCAGTACTTC.

This chain connects TRBV4-1 to TRBJ2-2, with D maybe TRBD2 (7 bases). The CDR3 sequence is 17 residues long. Germline V gene lookup returns CDR1 MGHRA and CDR2 YSYEKL. Trimming took 1 base from V and 7 from J, leaving 19 bases between them. The CDR3 sequence: CASSQGLGGALNGELFF. Here the CDR3 DNA reads TGCGCCAGCAGCCAAGGCCTAGGGGGGGCGCTAAACGGGGAGCTGTTTTTT.

The chain has TRBV6-5 and TRBJ2-3; 9 bases align to TRBD2. The CDR3 covers 14 residues. Trimming took 6 bases from V and 0 from J; bases not matched to a gene: 1. Germline V lookup: CDR1 MNHEY, CDR2 SVGAGI. The chain's CDR3 is CASRLAGSTDTQYF. The DNA of the CDR3 is TGTGCCAGCAGGCTAGCGGGGAGCACAGATACGCAGTATTTT.

This clone occurred once. V is TRBV11-3 and J is TRBJ2-5; D possibly corresponds to TRBD2 (5 bases). The CDR3 runs to 13 residues. The ends were cut back, 5 bases at V and 2 bases at J, with 9 bases in the middle. Germline V gene lookup returns CDR1 SGHNT and CDR2 YENEEA. CDR3 coding DNA: TGTGCCAGCAGCCAGGACTCTCAAGAGACCCAGTACTTC. Translating gives CASSQDSQETQYF.

The chain couples TRBV7-9 to TRBJ1-5; D is unclear. There are 15 residues in the CDR3. In germline, CDR1 is SEHNR, CDR2 FQNEAQ (reference sequence). With 5 bases removed from V and 3 bases from J, the gap between germline ends came to 14 bases. In nucleotides, the CDR3 is TGTGCCAGCAGCCGCCAGGAGGAACACAATCAGCCCCAGCATTTT. It translates to CASSRQEEHNQPQHF.

This clone has more than one count but fewer than ten. Other DNA sequences within the sample encode an identical CDR3. The rearrangement links TRBV18 to TRBJ1-1; unclear D gene. V lost 6 bases and J 1 base, leaving 9 bases between the germline ends. The CDR3 is 13 amino acids. CDR1 is KGHSH, CDR2 LQKENI, per germline. CDR3 in DNA: TGTGCCAGCTCCCCCCTCGGGAACACTGAAGCTTTCTTT. Protein product: CASSPLGNTEAFF.

The chain joins TRBV27 to TRBJ2-1; 8 nucleotides agree with TRBD1. Germline V gives CDR1 MNHEY, CDR2 SMNVEV (reference sequence). The CDR3 sequence is 15 residues long. V lost 6 bases, J lost 8 bases, and 12 bases stayed unmatched. This CDR3 reads CASRSRDRYLDEQFF. Here the CDR3 DNA reads TGTGCCAGCAGATCCCGGGACAGGTATCTGGATGAGCAGTTCTTC.

The CDR3 loop reads CAISDDRVGVRAFF. CDR3 coding DNA: TGTGCCATCAGTGATGACAGGGTTGGGGTGCGGGCTTTCTTT. The chain carries TRBV10-3 and TRBJ1-1; 7 nucleotides line up with TRBD1. Germline CDR1 and CDR2: ENHRY and SYGVKD. The CDR3 spans 14 residues. The V and J ends lost 3 bases and 11 bases, in that order; junction bases with no gene match: 12.

The chain links TRBV5-4 to TRBJ2-2, with TRBD1 matching over 9 bases. Germline V gives CDR1 SGHNT, CDR2 YYREEE (reference sequence). V shed 4 bases and J 15 bases; nucleotides not matched to a gene: 7. The CDR3 extends over 12 amino acids. In nucleotides, the CDR3 is TGTGCCAGCAGCCCTTACAGGGGGCTGTTGTTTTTT. Its protein is CASSPYRGLLFF.

This clone was counted only a few times. This chain connects TRBV6-6 to TRBJ2-7; no clear D gene. The CDR3 runs to 14 residues. The germline gives CDR1 MNHNY, CDR2 SVGAGI (reference sequence). The V and J ends lost 0 bases and 4 bases respectively, with 10 bases between them. DNA of the CDR3: TGTGCCAGCAGTTACTCGATGTACAGATACGAGCAGTACTTC. As protein: CASSYSMYRYEQYF.

This clone was picked up a small number of times. The rearrangement links TRBV5-4 to TRBJ2-2, with D uncertain. V lost 6 bases and J 5 bases, leaving 5 bases between the germline ends. CDR1 SGHNT and CDR2 YYREEE come from the germline V gene (reference sequence). This CDR3 contains 11 residues. The CDR3 region is CASTLTGELFF. CDR3 in DNA: TGTGCCAGCACCCTGACCGGGGAGCTGTTTTTT.

The rearrangement uses TRBV5-1 and TRBJ1-2; 9 nucleotides match TRBD1. This CDR3 comprises 15 residues. CDR1 SGHRS and CDR2 YFSETQ come from the germline V gene. Losses at the gene ends were 2 bases for V and 6 bases for J; bases not matched to a gene: 8. The CDR3 sequence: CASSFLMTGGDGYTF. CDR3 nucleotide sequence: TGCGCCAGCAGCTTTCTAATGACAGGGGGTGATGGCTACACCTTC.